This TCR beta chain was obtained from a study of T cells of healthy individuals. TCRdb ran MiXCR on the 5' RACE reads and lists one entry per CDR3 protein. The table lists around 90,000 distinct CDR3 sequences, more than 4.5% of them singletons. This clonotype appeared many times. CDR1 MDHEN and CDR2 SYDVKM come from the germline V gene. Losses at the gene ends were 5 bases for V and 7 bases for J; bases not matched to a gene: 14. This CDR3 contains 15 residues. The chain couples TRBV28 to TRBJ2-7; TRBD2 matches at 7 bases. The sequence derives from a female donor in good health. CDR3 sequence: CASSPPGRESVEQYF. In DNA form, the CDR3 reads TGTGCCAGCAGTCCCCCGGGGCGGGAGTCCGTAGAGCAGTACTTC.